The T cell receptor (beta chain) under discussion was sequenced for a study of T cells in Graves' hyperthyroidism and ophthalmopathy. Under 3 months was the duration of disease in ophthalmopathy patients, who also had a Clinical Activity Score of at least 3 and a NOSPECS grade of at least 4. The PBMCs studied were ones that came from roughly 9.1 ml fresh peripheral blood. Amplified TCR beta CDR3 regions derived from RNA transcripts. Primed by the HTBI set, a first-round RT-PCR was run on the TCR CDR3. TCRdb re-analysed the multiplex PCR reads in MiXCR, keeping a single row per CDR3 protein. The table shows hundreds of thousands of distinct CDR3 sequences, with roughly 22% occurring only once. This CDR3 spans 14 amino acids. The germline V gene has CDR1 SGHTA and CDR2 FQGNSA. V gave up 1 base and J gave up 0 bases, with 4 bases separating them. A few counts support this clonotype.

The rearrangement uses TRBV7-2 and TRBJ1-5; D is uncertain. This receptor was identified in a man in his thirties or forties with Graves' ophthalmopathy. Sequencing was carried out using blood. CDR3 loop: CASSLDGSNQPQHF. CDR3 nucleotides: TGTGCCAGCAGCTTAGACGGTAGCAATCAGCCCCAGCATTTT.